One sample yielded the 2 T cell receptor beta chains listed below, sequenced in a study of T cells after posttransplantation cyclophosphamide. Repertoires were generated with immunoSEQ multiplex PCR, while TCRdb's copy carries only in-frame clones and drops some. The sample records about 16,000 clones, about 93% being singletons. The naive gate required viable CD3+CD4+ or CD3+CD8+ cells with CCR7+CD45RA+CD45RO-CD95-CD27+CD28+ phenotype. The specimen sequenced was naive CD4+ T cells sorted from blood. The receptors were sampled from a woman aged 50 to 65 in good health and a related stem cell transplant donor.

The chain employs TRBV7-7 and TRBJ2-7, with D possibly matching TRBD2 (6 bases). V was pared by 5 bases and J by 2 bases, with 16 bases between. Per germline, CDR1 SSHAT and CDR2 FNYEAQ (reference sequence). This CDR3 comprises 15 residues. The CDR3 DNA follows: TGTGCCAGCAGCCCAGTGGGGCGGGGACCCTACGAGCAGTACTTC. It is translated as CASSPVGRGPYEQYF.

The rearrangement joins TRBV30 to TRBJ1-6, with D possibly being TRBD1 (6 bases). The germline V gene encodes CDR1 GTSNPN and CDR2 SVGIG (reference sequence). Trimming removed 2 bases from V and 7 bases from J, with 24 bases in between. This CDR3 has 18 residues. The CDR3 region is CAWSTGQEGFWENSPLHF. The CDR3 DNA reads TGTGCCTGGAGTACAGGGCAAGAAGGATTTTGGGAGAATTCACCCCTCCACTTT.